What follows is one T cell receptor (beta chain) and its context. The antigen remains unidentified. Per sorted-subset replicate PCR, input was about 180 ng DNA, representing around 28,000 T cell genomes. Repertoires were generated with immunoSEQ multiplex PCR, while TCRdb's copy carries only in-frame clones and drops some. Found here are 2 million or so clones, 90% to 95% of them singletons; the top ten hold 0.13%. The data belong to a study of shared clonotypes between healthy human individuals. Overall study: The donor group consisted of a couple of women and a few men, aged 18 to 49.

V lost 3 bases and J lost 5, with 8 bases in between. CDR1 and CDR2 from the germline V gene are MNHEY and SMNVEV (reference sequence). This CDR3 comprises 13 residues. Study-level findings and limits: Some clonotypes were shared by all four sorted-subset donors, while others were not shared. The non-shared ones had lower generation probabilities than the shared ones.

The sequence came from a man between 18 and 35 years old in good health. The chain employs TRBV27 and TRBJ1-5; no definite D call. Specimen: naive CD4+ T cells sorted from blood. This sample's subset: CD45RA+ positively selected. The CDR3 spells CASSLKDDQPQHF. The CDR3 nucleotides are TGTGCCAGCAGTTTGAAGGATGATCAGCCCCAGCATTTT.